Shown below are 32 T cell receptor beta chains from a single sample sequenced in a study of blood T cells in healthy people across ages. With a J-beta primer mix and a sample-barcoded 5' primer, a second PCR ran about 7 to 12 cycles. One entry per CDR3 protein results from TCRdb running MiXCR on the 5' RACE reads. The data contain about 1.5 million distinct CDR3 sequences, approximately 40% of them singletons. Sample: blood. These receptors were collected from a woman aged 18-29 years in good health.

The chain links TRBV3-1 to TRBJ2-1, with 9 bases lining up with TRBD1. Germline loops: CDR1 LGHDT, CDR2 YNNKEL (reference sequence). The CDR3 sequence is 15 residues long. The V gene end was trimmed by 3 bases and the J gene end by 9 bases; junction bases not matched to a gene: 9. CDR3 sequence reads: CASSQEPGTGTEQFF. The CDR3 nucleotides read TGTGCCAGCAGCCAGGAACCCGGGACAGGGACTGAGCAGTTCTTC.

This sequence joins TRBV20-1 and TRBJ1-6; D is possibly TRBD1 (6 bases). Trimming removed 3 bases at V and 10 bases at J, with 13 bases between. This CDR3 region has 13 residues. Germline values: CDR1 DFQATT, CDR2 SNEGSKA (reference sequence). The CDR3 bases are TGCAGTGCTAGGGAACAGGGCCACTCACCCCTCCACTTT. It specifies CSAREQGHSPLHF.

The chain links TRBV27 to TRBJ2-3; D unresolved. This CDR3 is 14 amino acids long. V shed 2 bases and J shed 4 bases, with 10 bases lying between them. In germline, CDR1 is MNHEY, CDR2 SMNVEV (reference sequence). The chain's CDR3 is CASSLGPDADTQYF. CDR3 DNA: TGTGCCAGCAGTTTAGGCCCGGACGCAGATACGCAGTATTTT.

This clonotype was seen a few times. The chain is built from TRBV20-1 and TRBJ2-3, with D possibly being TRBD2 (7 bases). This CDR3 has 13 amino acids. Germline V gives CDR1 DFQATT, CDR2 SNEGSKA (reference sequence). The V gene lost 5 bases and the J gene lost 3 bases, with 12 bases spanning the gap. The CDR3 nucleotides are TGCAGTGCTGAGGGGGGGCCGACAGATACGCAGTATTTT. Amino acids: CSAEGGPTDTQYF.

The V call is TRBV6-2 or TRBV6-3, the J call TRBJ2-2, with D hard to call. Between the trimmed V and J ends, which lost 0 bases and 4 bases, there was a span of 12 bases. In germline, CDR1 is MNHEY, CDR2 SVGEGT. The CDR3 is 16 residues long. CDR3 nucleotides: TGTGCCAGCAGTTACTCCCAAAATACACTCACCGGGGAGCTGTTTTTT. This gives the protein CASSYSQNTLTGELFF.

The chain has TRBV14 and TRBJ2-7; possibly TRBD2 for D (5 bases). Trimming took off 9 bases at V and 3 bases at J, with 18 bases between the two ends. Germline CDR1 and CDR2: SGHDN and FVKESK. This CDR3 is 14 amino acids long. CDR3 sequence (DNA): TGTGCCAGGGACCGGGGATACGAGGTCTACGAGCAGTACTTC. This encodes CARDRGYEVYEQYF.

This clonotype was observed a few times. The chain combines TRBV7-2 with TRBJ1-2; D is uncertain. This CDR3 is 14 amino acids long. In germline, CDR1 is SGHTA, CDR2 FQGNSA. Trimming took 6 bases from V and 4 from J, leaving 15 bases between them. CDR3 residues: CASRHLPDTYGYTF. CDR3 sequence (DNA): TGTGCCAGCAGACACCTGCCAGACACCTATGGCTACACCTTC. The full variable domain, completed using reference TRBV7-2 and TRBJ1-2, is GAGVSQSPSNKVTEKGKDVELRCDPISGHTALYWYRQSLGQGLEFLIYFQGNSAPDKSGLPSDRFSAERTGGSVSTLTIQRTQQEDSAVYLCASRHLPDTYGYTFGSGTRLTVV.

With regard to this clonotype: This may be a read error: a much more frequent sequence differs by one nucleotide. The chain employs TRBV7-2 and TRBJ2-1, with D tentatively TRBD2 (6 bases). This CDR3 spans 15 amino acids. CDR1 SGHTA and CDR2 FQGNSA come from the germline V gene. The DNA of the CDR3 is TGTGCCAACAGCTTAGCGGTAAACTCCTACAATGAGCAGTTCTTC. Translated, it gives CANSLAVNSYNEQFF.

The genes are TRBV10-3 and TRBJ2-5, with 7 bases identical to TRBD1. Trimming took 7 bases from V and 11 from J; bases not matched to a gene: 10. The CDR3 is 12 amino acids. Germline CDR1 is ENHRY and CDR2 is SYGVKD. DNA for the CDR3: TGTGCCATCATGGGGACAGCGAATGAGCAGTACTTC. It encodes CAIMGTANEQYF.

This chain uses TRBV20-1 with TRBJ2-7; TRBD2 might be the D (6 bases). The V and J ends lost 3 bases and 3 bases respectively, with 15 bases between them. From germline, CDR1 is DFQATT and CDR2 SNEGSKA (reference sequence). The CDR3 sequence is 14 residues long. The CDR3 bases are TGCAGTGCTAGTCCTGCGGGGCTAAGCTACGAGCAGTACTTC. Translated, it gives CSASPAGLSYEQYF.

This clonotype was recorded once. This chain links TRBV20-1 with TRBJ1-2; possible D gene TRBD1, 5 bases. Trimming took off 5 bases at V and 8 bases at J, with 21 bases between the two ends. The CDR3 length is 14 residues. Germline V lookup: CDR1 DFQATT, CDR2 SNEGSKA (reference sequence). The CDR3 protein is CSARGDEGREGYTF. CDR3 in DNA: TGCAGTGCTCGAGGGGACGAGGGAAGGGAGGGCTACACCTTC.

The chain couples TRBV11-2 to TRBJ2-4; 8 bases agree with TRBD2. Gene TRBJ2-5 matches the end of the DNA better, so the J call may be wrong. CDR1 and CDR2 from the germline V gene are SGHAT and FQNNGV. The CDR3 has 17 residues. CDR3 in DNA: TGTGCCAGCAGCTTAGATCCCTCGGGACTAGGCAAGAAGACCCAGTACTTC. Its protein product is CASSLDPSGLGKKTQYF.

The V call is TRBV28, the J call TRBJ1-1, with 8 bases aligning to TRBD1. Trimming removed 8 bases from V and 0 bases from J; junction bases left unmatched: 8. Germline-derived CDR1 and CDR2 are MDHEN and SYDVKM. The CDR3 consists of 15 residues. DNA of the CDR3: TGTGCCAGCGTGTGGGCAGGGGGCTTGAACACTGAAGCTTTCTTT. It translates to CASVWAGGLNTEAFF.

The rearrangement uses TRBV4-1 and TRBJ1-1; possibly TRBD1 for D (6 bases). CDR1 and CDR2 from the germline V gene are MGHRA and YSYEKL. This CDR3 has 17 amino acids. V was cut by 6 bases and J by 0 bases, with 20 bases left in between. CDR3 DNA sequence: TGCGCCAGCAGTATGACCGGGGGGCAGACCGTGAACACTGAAGCTTTCTTT. Amino acids: CASSMTGGQTVNTEAFF.

This clonotype was found once. The V call is TRBV5-1, the J call TRBJ2-5; D might be TRBD1 (6 bases). With 0 bases removed from V and 11 bases from J, the gap between germline ends came to 20 bases. This CDR3 comprises 15 residues. The V gene's germline CDR1 is SGHRS and CDR2 YFSETQ. The CDR3 loop reads CASSLGGLWLHEQYF. CDR3 DNA: TGCGCCAGCAGCTTGGGGGGGCTCTGGTTGCATGAGCAGTACTTC.

V is TRBV2 and J is TRBJ2-7; D gene ambiguous. The DNA end is more similar to TRBJ2-5, so the J call may be wrong. The CDR3 has 12 residues. The germline gives CDR1 SNHLY, CDR2 FYNNEI. The CDR3: CASCVGTETQYF. Here the CDR3 DNA reads TGTGCCAGCTGTGTAGGAACCGAGACCCAGTACTTC.

The genes are TRBV13 and TRBJ2-7, with D hard to call. The CDR3 has 12 residues. V was shortened by 5 bases and J by 6 bases, with 11 bases between the two germline ends. CDR1 and CDR2 from the germline V gene are PRHDT and FYEKMQ (reference sequence). CDR3 in DNA: TGTGCCAGCAGCAATTTCTGGTCCGAGCAGTACTTC. Translation gives CASSNFWSEQYF.

The chain is built from TRBV6-5 and TRBJ2-7; no clear D. With 6 bases removed from V and 7 bases from J, the gap between germline ends came to 13 bases. The CDR3 is made up of 12 amino acids. Germline CDR1 reads MNHEY; CDR2 reads SVGAGI. Here the CDR3 DNA reads TGTGCCAGCAGCCAAAGACGGGCGGAGCAGTACTTC. Protein: CASSQRRAEQYF.

The CDR3, as DNA: TGCGCCAGCAGCTTGACCCACGGGTCAGCCTTCGAGGGGTCTGCTCTCAGGGGCTATGGCTACACCTTC. Translation gives CASSLTHGSAFEGSALRGYGYTF. The chain carries TRBV5-1 and TRBJ1-2; D may be TRBD1 (6 bases). CDR1 is SGHRS, CDR2 YFSETQ, per germline. The CDR3 runs 23 residues. Trimming removed 1 base at V and 4 bases at J, with 38 bases between.

The chain has TRBV2 and TRBJ1-2; possible D gene TRBD1, 5 bases. The CDR3 has 15 amino acids. Deletions cut 7 bases from V and 8 bases from J, with 23 bases between. From germline, CDR1 is SNHLY and CDR2 FYNNEI. This CDR3 is CASKDGVAQDKGYTF. The CDR3 nucleotides read TGTGCCAGCAAAGACGGGGTGGCACAGGACAAAGGCTACACCTTC.

This clonotype was detected only once. The V call is TRBV6-1, the J call TRBJ2-7, with 7 bases matching TRBD2. Germline CDR1 reads MNHNS; CDR2 reads SASEGT. The CDR3 spans 14 residues. V lost 1 base, J lost 3 bases, and 3 bases stayed unmatched. CDR3 DNA sequence: TGTGCCAGCAGTGAAGTCGGCGGGAGCTACGAGCAGTACTTC. This translates into CASSEVGGSYEQYF.

This chain uses TRBV3-1 with TRBJ2-3; 13 nucleotides align to TRBD2. J was trimmed by 7 bases and V by 4 bases; bases with no gene match: 17. CDR1 and CDR2 from the germline V gene are LGHDT and YNNKEL (reference sequence). CDR3 size: 19 residues. CDR3 loop: CASSPTHAGLAGVSNTQYF. For the CDR3, the DNA is TGTGCCAGCAGCCCCACACACGCCGGACTAGCGGGAGTCAGCAATACGCAGTATTTT.

This clonotype was counted between two and nine times. The CDR3 spells CASSAPKGSKSPLHF. The CDR3, as DNA: TGCGCCAGCAGCGCCCCAAAGGGCAGCAAATCACCCCTCCACTTT. V gene TRBV4-1 combines with J gene TRBJ1-6, with unresolved D. This CDR3 spans 15 amino acids. Germline V gene sequence: CDR1 MGHRA, CDR2 YSYEKL. V was clipped by 5 bases and J by 10 bases, with 18 bases between them.

At least ten counts were recorded for this clonotype. This rearrangement joins TRBV25-1 to TRBJ2-5; D possibly corresponds to TRBD2 (5 bases). The CDR3 is 13 amino acids. Trimming left V 3 bases short and J 3 bases short, with 8 bases between. Looked up from germline, CDR1 is MGHDK and CDR2 is SYGVNS. The CDR3 spells CASSEEEEETQYF. CDR3 sequence (DNA): TGTGCCAGCAGTGAGGAGGAAGAAGAGACCCAGTACTTC.

This chain links TRBV3-1 with TRBJ2-3; 10 bases are shared with TRBD2. This CDR3 has 16 residues. V lost 4 bases to trimming and J lost 4 bases; unmatched junction nucleotides: 8. Germline CDR1 reads LGHDT; CDR2 reads YNNKEL (reference sequence). CDR3 sequence: CASSPGASGSADTQYF. DNA of the CDR3: TGTGCCAGCAGCCCAGGTGCTAGCGGGAGTGCAGATACGCAGTATTTT.

This clonotype has a handful of counts. Written as DNA, the CDR3 is TGTGCCAGCAGCCCACGGGACTGGAACACCGGGGAGCTGTTTTTT. Translating gives CASSPRDWNTGELFF. This rearrangement joins TRBV3-1 to TRBJ2-2; TRBD2 might be the D (6 bases). The CDR3 loop spans 15 amino acids. CDR1 is LGHDT, CDR2 YNNKEL, per germline (reference sequence). Trimming took off 4 bases at V and 1 base at J, with 10 bases between the two ends. Filled out from reference TRBV3-1 and TRBJ2-2, the complete variable domain reads DTAVSQTPKYLVTQMGNDKSIKCEQNLGHDTMYWYKQDSKKFLKIMFSYNNKELIINETVPNRFSPKSPDKAHLNLHINSLELGDSAVYFCASSPRDWNTGELFFGEGSRLTVL.

This chain joins TRBV18 and TRBJ1-5, with D tentatively TRBD1 (5 bases). Trimming stripped 3 bases from V and 4 bases from J, with 13 bases between. Germline assignment: CDR1 KGHSH and CDR2 LQKENI. This CDR3 has 15 residues. CDR3 in DNA: TGTGCCAGCTCACCCGAAGCAGGGCGAAATCAGCCCCAGCATTTT. It yields the protein CASSPEAGRNQPQHF.

The chain is built from TRBV27 and TRBJ2-7; 8 bases agree with TRBD1. The CDR3 extends over 14 amino acids. Germline loops: CDR1 MNHEY, CDR2 SMNVEV (reference sequence). The V segment lost 7 bases and the J segment 0 bases; nucleotides outside the gene matches: 5. The CDR3 region is CASNDRGSSYEQYF. CDR3 bases: TGTGCCAGCAACGACAGGGGCAGCTCCTACGAGCAGTACTTC.

This clonotype was seen only a few times. The gene calls are TRBV7-6 and TRBJ2-1; TRBD1 might be the D (6 bases). The CDR3 covers 15 residues. Looked up from germline, CDR1 is SGHVS and CDR2 is FNYEAQ. Trimming removed 1 base at V and 4 bases at J, with 11 bases between. CDR3 loop: CASSLVATGYNEQFF. The CDR3 DNA reads TGTGCCAGCAGCTTAGTGGCCACAGGGTACAATGAGCAGTTCTTC.

The chain couples TRBV7-9 to TRBJ2-7; 7 bases line up with TRBD1. The CDR3 loop spans 14 amino acids. The trim removed 5 bases at V and 1 base at J, leaving 5 bases unmatched. Germline-derived CDR1 and CDR2 are SEHNR and FQNEAQ (reference sequence). CDR3 sequence reads: CASSTGQTSYEQYF. For the CDR3, the DNA is TGTGCCAGCAGCACGGGACAGACTTCCTACGAGCAGTACTTC.

The chain recombines TRBV27 with TRBJ2-4, with 8 bases identical to TRBD1. Near its end, the DNA agrees better with TRBJ2-7, so the J call may be wrong. The germline V gene has CDR1 MNHEY and CDR2 SMNVEV (reference sequence). The CDR3 spans 15 residues. The CDR3 protein is CASSSYVGQGGEQYF. The CDR3 region has the DNA TGTGCCAGCAGCTCGTACGTCGGACAGGGCGGCGAGCAGTACTTC.

The chain recombines TRBV5-1 with TRBJ2-1, with D possibly being TRBD2 (6 bases). Germline CDR1 reads SGHRS; CDR2 reads YFSETQ. This CDR3 has 15 amino acids. V lost 7 bases to trimming and J lost 0 bases, with 14 bases between them. The CDR3, as DNA: TGCGCCAGCCACCATAGCGGCGGCTCCTACAATGAGCAGTTCTTC. Encoded protein: CASHHSGGSYNEQFF.